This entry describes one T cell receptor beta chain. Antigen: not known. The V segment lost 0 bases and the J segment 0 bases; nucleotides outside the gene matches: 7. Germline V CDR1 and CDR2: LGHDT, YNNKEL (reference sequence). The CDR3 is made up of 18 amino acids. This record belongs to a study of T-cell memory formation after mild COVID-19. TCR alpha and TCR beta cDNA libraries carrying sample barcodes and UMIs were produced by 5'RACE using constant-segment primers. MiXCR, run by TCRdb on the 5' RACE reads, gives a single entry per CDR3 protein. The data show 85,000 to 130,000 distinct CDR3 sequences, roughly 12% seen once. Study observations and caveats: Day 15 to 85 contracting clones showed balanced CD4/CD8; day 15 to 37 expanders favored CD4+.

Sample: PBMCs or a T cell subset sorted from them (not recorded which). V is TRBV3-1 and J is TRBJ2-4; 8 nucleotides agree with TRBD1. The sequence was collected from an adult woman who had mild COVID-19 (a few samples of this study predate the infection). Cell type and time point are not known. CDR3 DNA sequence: TGTGCCAGCAGCCAAGAGGCAGGGGGCCGTTTAGCCAAAAACATTCAGTACTTC. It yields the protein CASSQEAGGRLAKNIQYF.